This paragraph covers one T cell receptor beta chain sequence. Its antigen is not known. Primers used in a second PCR of about 7 to 12 cycles were a sample-barcoded 5' primer and a J-beta primer mix. TCRdb passed the 5' RACE reads through MiXCR, listing each CDR3 protein once. This sample carries over 1.5 million distinct CDR3 sequences, just under 50% of them seen once, and the ten largest clones take over 2%. The sample comes from a study of blood T cells in healthy people across ages. Isolated per sample were at least 6 million PBMCs. The CDR3 spans 13 residues. V lost 5 bases to trimming and J lost 7 bases, with 11 bases between them. From germline, CDR1 is SGHVS and CDR2 FNYEAQ. Study results and limitations: Observed TCR beta diversity per million T cells went down as age went up. This fall followed a roughly linear course with age.

The sample was blood. J is TRBJ2-2 and V is TRBV7-6; D is unclear. This receptor was identified in a middle-aged woman in good health. For the CDR3, the DNA is TGTGCCAGCAGCCCCGTTGGCGTCGGGGAGCTGTTTTTT. The encoded protein is CASSPVGVGELFF.